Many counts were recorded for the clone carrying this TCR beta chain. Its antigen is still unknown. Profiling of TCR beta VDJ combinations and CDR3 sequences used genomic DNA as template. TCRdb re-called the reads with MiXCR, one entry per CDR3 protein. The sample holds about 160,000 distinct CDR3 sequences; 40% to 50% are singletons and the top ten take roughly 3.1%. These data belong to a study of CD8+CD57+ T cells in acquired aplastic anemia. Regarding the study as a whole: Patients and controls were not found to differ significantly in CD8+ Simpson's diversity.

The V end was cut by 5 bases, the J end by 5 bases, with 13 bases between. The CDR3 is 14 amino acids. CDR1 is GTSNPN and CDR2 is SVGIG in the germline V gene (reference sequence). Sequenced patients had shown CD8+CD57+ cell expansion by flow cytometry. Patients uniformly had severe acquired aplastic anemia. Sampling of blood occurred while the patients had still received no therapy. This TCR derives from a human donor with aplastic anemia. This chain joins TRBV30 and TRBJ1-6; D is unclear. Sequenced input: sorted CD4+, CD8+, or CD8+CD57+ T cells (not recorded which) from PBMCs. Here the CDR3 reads CAWARESDNSPLHF. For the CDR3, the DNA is TGTGCCTGGGCCCGGGAGTCAGATAATTCACCCCTCCACTTT.